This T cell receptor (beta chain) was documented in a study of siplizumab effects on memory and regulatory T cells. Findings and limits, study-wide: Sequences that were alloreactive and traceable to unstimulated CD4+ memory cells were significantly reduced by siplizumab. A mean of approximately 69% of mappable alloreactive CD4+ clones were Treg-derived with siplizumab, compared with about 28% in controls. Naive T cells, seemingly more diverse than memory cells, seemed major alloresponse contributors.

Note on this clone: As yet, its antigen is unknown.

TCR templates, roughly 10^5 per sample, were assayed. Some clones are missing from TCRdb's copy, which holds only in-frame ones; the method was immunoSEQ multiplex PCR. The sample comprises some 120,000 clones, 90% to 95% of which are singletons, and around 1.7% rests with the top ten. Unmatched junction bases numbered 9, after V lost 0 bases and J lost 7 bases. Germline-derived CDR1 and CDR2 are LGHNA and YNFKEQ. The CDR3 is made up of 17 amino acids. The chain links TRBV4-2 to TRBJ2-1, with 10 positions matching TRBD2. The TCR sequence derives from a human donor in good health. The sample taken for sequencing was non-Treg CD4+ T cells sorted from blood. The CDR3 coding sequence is TGTGCCAGCAGCCAAGATCTAGGAACTAGCGGGGTAAATGAGCAGTTCTTC. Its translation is CASSQDLGTSGVNEQFF.